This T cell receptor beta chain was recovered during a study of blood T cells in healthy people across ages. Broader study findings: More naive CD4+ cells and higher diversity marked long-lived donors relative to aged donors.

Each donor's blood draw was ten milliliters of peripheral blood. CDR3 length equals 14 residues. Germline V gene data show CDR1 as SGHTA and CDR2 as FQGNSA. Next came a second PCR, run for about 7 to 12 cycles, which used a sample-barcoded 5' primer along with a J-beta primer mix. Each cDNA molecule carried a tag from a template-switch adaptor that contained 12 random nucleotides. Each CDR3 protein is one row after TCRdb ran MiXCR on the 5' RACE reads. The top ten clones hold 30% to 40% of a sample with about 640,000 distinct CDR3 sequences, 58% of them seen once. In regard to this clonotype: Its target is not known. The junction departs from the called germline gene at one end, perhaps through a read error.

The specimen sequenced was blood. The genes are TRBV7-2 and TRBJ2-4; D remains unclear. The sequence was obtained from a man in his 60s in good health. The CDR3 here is CAGSLDPNYNIQYF. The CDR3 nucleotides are TGTGCCGGCAGCCTCGACCCAAACTATAACATTCAGTACTTC. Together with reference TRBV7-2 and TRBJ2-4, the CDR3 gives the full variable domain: GAGVSQSPSNKVTEKGKDVELRCDPISGHTALYWYRQSLGQGLEFLIYFQGNSAPDKSGLPSDRFSAERTGGSVSTLTIQRTQQEDSAVYLCAGSLDPNYNIQYFGAGTRLSVL.